Presented here are 16 T cell receptor beta chains from one specimen sequenced in a study of T cells after yellow fever vaccination. TCRdb independently ran MiXCR on the 5' RACE reads; one entry per CDR3 protein. This sample has some 670,000 distinct CDR3 sequences, with 9% to 15% found just once. This sample comprised PBMCs, obtained on the day of the yellow fever booster vaccination. Receptor source: a man under 40 who received the YFV17D yellow fever vaccine.

This clonotype was found many times. This chain connects TRBV7-2 to TRBJ2-7, with D perhaps given as TRBD1 or TRBD2 (5 bases each). The CDR3 is made up of 15 amino acids. Germline loops: CDR1 SGHTA, CDR2 FQGNSA. Trimming removed 3 bases at V and 1 base at J, with 13 bases between. The CDR3 DNA reads TGTGCCAGCAGCTTGGGACCAGCGCCGTCCTACGAGCAGTACTTC. This encodes CASSLGPAPSYEQYF.

The rearrangement uses TRBV7-6 and TRBJ2-5; the D call may be TRBD1 or TRBD2 (6 bases each). The germline V gene encodes CDR1 SGHVS and CDR2 FNYEAQ. Trimming took off 0 bases at V and 2 bases at J, with 13 bases between the two ends. There are 16 residues in the CDR3. CDR3 bases: TGTGCCAGCAGCTTAGCGGTGAGGGGGGCACAAGAGACCCAGTACTTC. It is translated as CASSLAVRGAQETQYF. The full variable domain, rest sourced from reference TRBV7-6 and TRBJ2-5, is GAGVSQSPRYKVTKRGQDVALRCDPISGHVSLYWYRQALGQGPEFLTYFNYEAQQDKSGLPNDRFSAERPEGSISTLTIQRTEQRDSAMYRCASSLAVRGAQETQYFGPGTRLLVL.

There are a few counts of this clonotype. The chain uses TRBV20-1 and TRBJ2-4, with D perhaps being TRBD1 or TRBD2 (6 bases each). V lost 5 bases and J lost 0, with 14 bases in between. CDR3 length: 15 residues. The germline gives CDR1 DFQATT, CDR2 SNEGSKA (reference sequence). Here the CDR3 reads CSAAGTHLAKNIQYF. The DNA of the CDR3 is TGCAGTGCTGCGGGGACACATCTAGCCAAAAACATTCAGTACTTC.

The CDR3 nucleotides read TGTGCCAGAACAAGGGGTGGTGAAGCTTTCTTT. Translating gives CARTRGGEAFF. The chain carries TRBV2 and TRBJ1-1; weak D call: TRBD1 (5 bases). The CDR3 consists of 11 residues. The V end lost 9 bases, the J end lost 7 bases, and 12 bases lay between the germline ends. The germline CDR1 and CDR2 sequences are SNHLY and FYNNEI.

This clonotype occurred many times. One junction end does not reproduce the germline sequence, and a read error may be involved. This sequence joins TRBV7-3 and TRBJ2-1, with TRBD2 as a possible D gene (5 bases). Germline CDR1 and CDR2: SGHTA and FQGTGA. The CDR3 consists of 14 residues. The CDR3, as DNA: TGTGCCAGCAGCCCCCGTGAGGGTCGAGACCGGTTAATCTTC. The encoded protein is CASSPREGRDRLIF. Together with reference TRBV7-3 and TRBJ2-1, the CDR3 gives the full variable domain: GAGVSQTPSNKVTEKGKYVELRCDPISGHTALYWYRQSLGQGPEFLIYFQGTGAADDSGLPNDRFFAVRPEGSVSTLKIQRTERGDSAVYLCASSPREGRDRLIFGPGTRLTVL.

This clonotype has at least ten counts. The chain couples TRBV20-1 to TRBJ2-7; TRBD2 is a possible D gene (6 bases). The CDR3 covers 14 residues. The V gene lost 0 bases and the J gene lost 2 bases, with 11 bases spanning the gap. Germline V gene sequence: CDR1 DFQATT, CDR2 SNEGSKA (reference sequence). CDR3 amino acids: CSARDPAGPYEQYF. The CDR3 DNA is TGCAGTGCTAGAGACCCAGCGGGCCCCTACGAGCAGTACTTC.

Comment on this clonotype: At one of its ends the junction is not consistent with the germline gene, which may arise from a read error. This chain's CDR3 is CCARGVRDSREAFF. The CDR3 DNA sequence: TGCTGTGCTAGAGGGGTCCGGGACAGCAGAGAAGCTTTCTTT. The V call is TRBV20-1, the J call TRBJ1-1, with 7 bases matching TRBD1. The CDR3 consists of 14 residues. Germline V CDR1 and CDR2: DFQATT, SNEGSKA (reference sequence).

The chain couples TRBV12-3 or TRBV12-4 to TRBJ1-1; 9 bases align to TRBD1. V shed 7 bases, J shed 1 base, and the junction held 4 bases outside the gene matches. CDR3 length: 14 amino acids. The CDR3, as DNA: TGTGCCAGCACCCTGACAGGGGGGAACACTGAAGCTTTCTTT. Translating it yields CASTLTGGNTEAFF.

This clonotype was counted a few times. This sequence joins TRBV7-2 and TRBJ2-7, with D perhaps matching TRBD2 (5 bases). With 4 bases removed from V and 2 bases from J, the gap between germline ends came to 9 bases. Germline assignment: CDR1 SGHTA and CDR2 FQGNSA. CDR3 length equals 13 residues. The CDR3 sequence: CASSYDYTYEQYF. The CDR3 DNA sequence: TGTGCCAGCAGCTACGACTACACCTACGAGCAGTACTTC.

The rearrangement links TRBV5-1 to TRBJ2-7, with 10 bases identical to TRBD2. CDR1 is SGHRS and CDR2 is YFSETQ in the germline V gene. V lost 3 bases to trimming and J lost 2 bases; unmatched junction nucleotides: 8. There are 16 residues in the CDR3. The CDR3 DNA follows: TGCGCCAGCAGCTCTACTGGACTAGCGGACCCCTACGAGCAGTACTTC. It specifies CASSSTGLADPYEQYF. The whole variable domain, filled in from reference TRBV5-1 and TRBJ2-7, reads KAGVTQTPRYLIKTRGQQVTLSCSPISGHRSVSWYQQTPGQGLQFLFEYFSETQRNKGNFPGRFSGRQFSNSRSEMNVSTLELGDSALYLCASSSTGLADPYEQYFGPGTRLTVT.

The sample holds a few counts of this clonotype. The V call is TRBV20-1, the J call TRBJ2-5, with 8 bases lining up with TRBD1. This CDR3 contains 13 residues. From germline, CDR1 is DFQATT and CDR2 SNEGSKA (reference sequence). CDR3 sequence reads: CSFNRDRQETQYF. CDR3 nucleotides: TGCAGCTTTAACCGGGACAGGCAAGAGACCCAGTACTTC.

The rearrangement uses TRBV4-3 and TRBJ1-6; D gene unclear. This CDR3 contains 20 residues. Germline V gives CDR1 LGHNA, CDR2 YSLEER. Trimming took off 0 bases at V and 0 bases at J, with 18 bases between the two ends. The chain's CDR3 is CASSQESGRRVHSYNSPLHF. The CDR3 DNA reads TGCGCCAGCAGCCAAGAAAGCGGAAGGAGGGTGCACTCCTATAATTCACCCCTCCACTTT.

This rearrangement joins TRBV5-5 to TRBJ2-1; TRBD2 agrees at 12 bases. Trimming cost V 4 bases and J 9 bases; bases outside gene matches: 5. The CDR3 runs 14 residues. Germline V gene data show CDR1 as SGHKS and CDR2 as YYEKEE (reference sequence). This CDR3 reads CASSEGLAGSEQFF. CDR3 DNA: TGTGCCAGCAGCGAGGGACTAGCGGGTTCTGAGCAGTTCTTC.

This clonotype occurred a few times. The gene calls are TRBV27 and TRBJ2-1; a possible D gene is TRBD2 (6 bases). The CDR3 runs 14 residues. Germline V gene data show CDR1 as MNHEY and CDR2 as SMNVEV (reference sequence). V dropped 8 bases and J dropped 4 bases, with 15 bases sitting between them. CDR3 DNA: TGTGCCAGCCCGGGTGGGGGGACTTACAATGAGCAGTTCTTC. As protein: CASPGGGTYNEQFF.

CDR3 DNA sequence: TGTGCCAGCTCTCTTCGGATAGCGGGAGAAACAGATACGCAGTATTTT. Protein: CASSLRIAGETDTQYF. The J gene is TRBJ2-3, the V gene TRBV18, with 9 bases fitting TRBD2. The junction had 10 bases not matched to a gene; V was cut back by 6 bases and J by 3 bases. The CDR3 spans 16 residues. In germline, CDR1 is KGHSH, CDR2 LQKENI.

This clonotype was found a few times. This chain connects TRBV5-1 to TRBJ2-7, with a tentative D call TRBD2 (5 bases). This CDR3 has 15 amino acids. Trimming stripped 4 bases from V and 2 bases from J, with 16 bases between. Germline-derived CDR1 and CDR2 are SGHRS and YFSETQ. The chain's CDR3 is CASSPRRRGPYEQYF. The CDR3 DNA is TGCGCCAGCAGCCCCCGGAGGAGAGGCCCCTACGAGCAGTACTTC.